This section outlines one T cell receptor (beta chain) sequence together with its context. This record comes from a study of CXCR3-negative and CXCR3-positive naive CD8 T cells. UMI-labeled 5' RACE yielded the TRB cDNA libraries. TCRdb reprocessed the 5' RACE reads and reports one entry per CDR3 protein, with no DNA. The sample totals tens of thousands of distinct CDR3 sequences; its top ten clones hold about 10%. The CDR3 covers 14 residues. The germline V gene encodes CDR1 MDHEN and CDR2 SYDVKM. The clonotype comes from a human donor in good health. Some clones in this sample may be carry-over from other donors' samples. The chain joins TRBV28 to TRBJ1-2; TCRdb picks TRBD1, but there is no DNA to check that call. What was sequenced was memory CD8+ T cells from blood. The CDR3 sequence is CASSPGQGRYGYTF.